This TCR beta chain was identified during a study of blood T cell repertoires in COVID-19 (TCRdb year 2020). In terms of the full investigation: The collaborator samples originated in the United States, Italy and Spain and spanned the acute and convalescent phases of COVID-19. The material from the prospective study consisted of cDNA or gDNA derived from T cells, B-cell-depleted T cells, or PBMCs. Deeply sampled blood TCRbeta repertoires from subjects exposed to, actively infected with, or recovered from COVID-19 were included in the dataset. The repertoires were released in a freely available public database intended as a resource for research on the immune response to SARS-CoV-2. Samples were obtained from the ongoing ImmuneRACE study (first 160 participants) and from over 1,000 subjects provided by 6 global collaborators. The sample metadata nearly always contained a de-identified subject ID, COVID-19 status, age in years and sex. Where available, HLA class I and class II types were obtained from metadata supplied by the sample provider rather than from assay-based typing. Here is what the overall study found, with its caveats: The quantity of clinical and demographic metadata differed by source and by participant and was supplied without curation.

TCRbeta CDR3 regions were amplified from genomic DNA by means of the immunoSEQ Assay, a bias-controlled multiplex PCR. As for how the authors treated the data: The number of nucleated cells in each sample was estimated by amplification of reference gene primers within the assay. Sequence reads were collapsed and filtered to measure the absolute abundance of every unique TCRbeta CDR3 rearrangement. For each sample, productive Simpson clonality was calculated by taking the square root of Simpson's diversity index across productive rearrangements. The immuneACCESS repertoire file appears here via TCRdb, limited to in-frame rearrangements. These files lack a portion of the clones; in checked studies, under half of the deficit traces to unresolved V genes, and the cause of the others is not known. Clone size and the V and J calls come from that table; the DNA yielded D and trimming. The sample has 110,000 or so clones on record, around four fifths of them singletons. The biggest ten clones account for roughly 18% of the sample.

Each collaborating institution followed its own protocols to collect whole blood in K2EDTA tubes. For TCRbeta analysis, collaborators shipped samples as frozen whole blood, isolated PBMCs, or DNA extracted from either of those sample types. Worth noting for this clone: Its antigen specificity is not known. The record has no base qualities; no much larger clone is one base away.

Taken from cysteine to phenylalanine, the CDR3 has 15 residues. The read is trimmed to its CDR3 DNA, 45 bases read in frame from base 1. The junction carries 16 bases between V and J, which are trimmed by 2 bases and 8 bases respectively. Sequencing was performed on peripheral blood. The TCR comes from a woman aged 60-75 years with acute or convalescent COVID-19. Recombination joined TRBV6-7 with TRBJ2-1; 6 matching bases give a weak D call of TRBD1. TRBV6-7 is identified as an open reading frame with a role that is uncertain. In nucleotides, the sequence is TGTGCCAGCAGTTACCCATTCTGGGGGCCACATGAGCAGTTCTTC. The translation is CASSYPFWGPHEQFF.